The entry that follows covers one T cell receptor beta chain sequence. Starting from 500 ng of total RNA, TCR beta cDNA was produced with a primer in the constant region. Library construction for TCR beta comprised three nested multiplex PCR rounds performed with slightly modified ARM-PCR. Each CDR3 protein gets one entry after TCRdb re-called the multiplex PCR reads with MiXCR. In the table there are 300,000 to 400,000 distinct CDR3 sequences, about two thirds of which are singletons. This entry is derived from a study of tumor-infiltrating lymphocytes in primary liver carcinoma. About the research overall: Ages ranged from 30 to 69, with HCC or mixed HCC-cholangiocarcinoma. Between about 4 and 11 cm across, the tumors were all of stage T1-T3 N0M0.

The authors took blood RNA from unsorted whole blood and also extracted germline DNA. Chronic HBV infection, which was untreated, was present in the patients. Preoperatively, 4 to 5 milliliters of peripheral blood were collected. This clonotype originated in a middle-aged man with primary liver carcinoma and hepatitis B virus infection. Sequenced material: peripheral blood.

The CDR3 spells CASSQGSETGTGKQFF. The CDR3 nucleotides read TGCGCCAGCAGCCAAGGATCCGAGACAGGGACCGGTAAGCAGTTCTTC. V usage is TRBV4-1 and J usage is TRBJ2-1; 7 bases agree with TRBD1. J lost 11 bases, V lost 1 base, and 14 bases had no gene match. The CDR3 runs to 16 residues. The germline V gene has CDR1 MGHRA and CDR2 YSYEKL.